These 31 T cell receptor beta chains share one sample of origin, sequenced in a study of identical twins. TCRdb passed the 5' RACE reads through MiXCR, listing each CDR3 protein once. The profile shows under 400,000 distinct CDR3 sequences, about 10% of them singletons. The sequencing sample was made of naive T cells sorted from blood. The receptors originated from a woman in her forties or fifties in good health.

This clonotype was observed a few times. This chain joins TRBV19 and TRBJ2-3; 14 bases match TRBD2. Germline-derived CDR1 and CDR2 are LNHDA and SQIVND (reference sequence). With 7 bases clipped from V and 4 bases from J, the junction kept 10 bases outside the gene matches. This CDR3 contains 17 residues. The CDR3 DNA reads as TGTGCCAGTATCAGCCTGACTAGCGGGAGGGTGGCAGATACGCAGTATTTT. Protein product: CASISLTSGRVADTQYF.

The J gene is TRBJ1-2, the V gene TRBV5-1; 8 nucleotides agree with TRBD1. The CDR3 extends over 12 amino acids. The V and J ends lost 4 bases and 10 bases, in that order; junction bases with no gene match: 6. Germline loops: CDR1 SGHRS, CDR2 YFSETQ. CDR3 amino acids: CASSADRANYTF. CDR3 DNA sequence: TGCGCCAGCAGCGCGGACAGGGCGAACTACACCTTC.

This clonotype was counted ten times or more. This chain connects TRBV10-3 to TRBJ2-1; D gene ambiguous. CDR1 is ENHRY, CDR2 SYGVKD, per germline. Trimming left V 9 bases short and J 3 bases short, with 15 bases between. The CDR3 covers 14 residues. CDR3 nucleotide sequence: TGTGCCATTGGGCCTTTCAAGGACTACAATGAGCAGTTCTTC. Translating gives CAIGPFKDYNEQFF.

The chain uses TRBV5-1 and TRBJ2-1, with D perhaps matching TRBD2 (6 bases). V was trimmed by 4 bases and J by 2 bases, leaving 10 bases between them. The CDR3 has 14 amino acids. Germline CDR1 SGHRS, CDR2 YFSETQ. In nucleotides, the CDR3 is TGCGCCAGCAGCCAGCTAGCGCCCTACAATGAGCAGTTCTTC. This gives the protein CASSQLAPYNEQFF.

This clonotype has a handful of counts. This chain links TRBV20-1 with TRBJ2-7; D is possibly TRBD2 (6 bases). CDR3 length: 12 residues. Germline V gene data show CDR1 as DFQATT and CDR2 as SNEGSKA (reference sequence). V shed 5 bases and J shed 4 bases, with 12 bases lying between them. CDR3 coding DNA: TGCAGTGCTCGCGGGACGGTTTACGAGCAGTACTTC. Protein sequence: CSARGTVYEQYF.

This clonotype was counted at least ten times. V gene TRBV24-1 combines with J gene TRBJ1-2, with no clear D. CDR1 and CDR2 (germline): KGHDR, SFDVKD. CDR3 length: 12 amino acids. Trimming left V 9 bases short and J 0 bases short, with 7 bases between. CDR3 nucleotide sequence: TGTGCCACCGCCGGGTCTAACTATGGCTACACCTTC. Encoded protein: CATAGSNYGYTF.

This clonotype was seen repeatedly, ten times or more. The chain links TRBV24-1 to TRBJ1-2; D gene uncertain. CDR1 KGHDR and CDR2 SFDVKD come from the germline V gene. V gave up 1 base and J gave up 4 bases, with 3 bases separating them. This CDR3 region has 12 residues. CDR3 protein: CATSDFAYGYTF. The CDR3 bases are TGTGCCACCAGTGATTTCGCCTATGGCTACACCTTC.

There are many counts of this clonotype. The chain joins TRBV5-1 to TRBJ1-1; a weak D match, TRBD1 (5 bases). Germline loops: CDR1 SGHRS, CDR2 YFSETQ. This CDR3 spans 13 amino acids. Between the trimmed V and J ends, which lost 5 bases and 6 bases, there was a span of 14 bases. The CDR3 bases are TGCGCCAGCAGATTTACCGGGACTTCTGAAGCTTTCTTT. Encoded protein: CASRFTGTSEAFF. The full variable domain, rest sourced from reference TRBV5-1 and TRBJ1-1, is KAGVTQTPRYLIKTRGQQVTLSCSPISGHRSVSWYQQTPGQGLQFLFEYFSETQRNKGNFPGRFSGRQFSNSRSEMNVSTLELGDSALYLCASRFTGTSEAFFGQGTRLTVV.

This clonotype was detected a few times. This chain joins TRBV27 and TRBJ2-2; TRBD2 matches at 11 bases. The junction had 6 bases not matched to a gene; V was cut back by 8 bases and J by 1 base. This CDR3 has 16 amino acids. Germline V gene data show CDR1 as MNHEY and CDR2 as SMNVEV (reference sequence). The CDR3 is CASGGLAEKNTGELFF. The DNA for the CDR3 is TGTGCCAGCGGGGGACTAGCGGAAAAGAACACCGGGGAGCTGTTTTTT.

This clonotype was found a few times. The rearrangement links TRBV16 to TRBJ2-7; D is uncertain. The CDR3 spans 14 residues. The germline gives CDR1 KGHSY, CDR2 FQNENV. V was pared by 3 bases and J by 3 bases, with 12 bases between. The CDR3 reads CASSHPMARYEQYF. CDR3 DNA: TGTGCCAGCAGCCACCCTATGGCGCGCTACGAGCAGTACTTC.

This clonotype was recorded at least ten times. The V and J genes are TRBV9 and TRBJ2-4; 9 bases are a match to TRBD1. The trim removed 0 bases at V and 3 bases at J, leaving 4 bases unmatched. Germline values: CDR1 SGDLS, CDR2 YYNGEE. The length of the CDR3 is 16 residues. CDR3 sequence (DNA): TGTGCCAGCAGCGTAGACAGGGGGCAGGACAAAAACATTCAGTACTTC. This sequence encodes CASSVDRGQDKNIQYF.

The rearrangement joins TRBV6-5 to TRBJ1-1; D is perhaps TRBD1 (5 bases). CDR3 length equals 15 residues. CDR1 and CDR2 (germline): MNHEY, SVGAGI. The germline V and J ends were trimmed by 0 bases and 0 bases, with 8 bases remaining between them. The CDR3 region is CASSYSGGMNTEAFF. DNA of the CDR3: TGTGCCAGCAGTTACTCGGGGGGTATGAACACTGAAGCTTTCTTT.

This clonotype was observed at least ten times. This chain links TRBV28 with TRBJ2-1; 7 positions match TRBD1. This CDR3 region has 13 residues. V shed 2 bases, J shed 14 bases, and the junction held 9 bases outside the gene matches. In germline, CDR1 is MDHEN, CDR2 SYDVKM. As DNA, the CDR3 is TGTGCCAGCAGTTTAACCATCCGGGACAGAAAGTTCTTC. It encodes CASSLTIRDRKFF.

This clonotype has a handful of counts. The chain combines TRBV20-1 with TRBJ2-2; the match to TRBD2 covers 13 bases. The germline CDR1 and CDR2 sequences are DFQATT and SNEGSKA (reference sequence). J gave up 4 bases and V 6 bases, and 8 bases lay outside the gene matches. The CDR3 covers 16 residues. In nucleotides, the CDR3 is TGCAGTGCGCGGACTAGCGGGAGTGAAAGCACCGGGGAGCTGTTTTTT. Its protein is CSARTSGSESTGELFF.

In this sample, this clonotype turned up a few times. The J gene is TRBJ1-1, the V gene TRBV11-1; 9 nucleotides agree with TRBD1. Per germline, CDR1 SGHAT and CDR2 FQDESV (reference sequence). The V segment lost 5 bases and the J segment 5 bases; nucleotides outside the gene matches: 6. The length of the CDR3 is 14 residues. CDR3 nucleotides: TGTGCCAGCAGCATAGGACAGGGGAGGACTGAAGCTTTCTTT. This gives the protein CASSIGQGRTEAFF.

Many counts were recorded for this clonotype. The rearrangement uses TRBV6-6 and TRBJ2-2, with D maybe TRBD2 (5 bases). The ends were cut back, 6 bases at V and 4 bases at J, with 15 bases in the middle. Germline loops: CDR1 MNHNY, CDR2 SVGAGI (reference sequence). CDR3 size: 15 residues. The CDR3 DNA reads as TGTGCCAGCAGCCTCGGGGAGATGGGCACCGGGGAGCTGTTTTTT. Amino acids: CASSLGEMGTGELFF.

This chain joins TRBV7-9 and TRBJ2-5; D is possibly TRBD2 (6 bases). The V end was cut by 3 bases, the J end by 2 bases, with 10 bases between. This CDR3 is 14 amino acids long. Germline lookup yields CDR1 SEHNR and CDR2 FQNEAQ (reference sequence). The CDR3 coding sequence is TGTGCCAGCAGCTTCTTTGGGGGGCAAGAGACCCAGTACTTC. It translates to CASSFFGGQETQYF.

This clonotype was seen ten or more times. The chain carries TRBV27 and TRBJ2-3; D gene uncertain. Between the trimmed V and J ends, which lost 3 bases and 0 bases, there was a span of 10 bases. The CDR3 has 15 residues. Germline-derived CDR1 and CDR2 are MNHEY and SMNVEV (reference sequence). This chain's CDR3 is CASSFSRASTDTQYF. The CDR3 nucleotides are TGTGCCAGCAGTTTCTCACGGGCTAGCACAGATACGCAGTATTTT.

This clonotype turned up a few times. This chain uses TRBV6-1 with TRBJ2-2, with 7 bases that match TRBD1. The germline gives CDR1 MNHNS, CDR2 SASEGT. The ends lost 6 bases at V and 3 bases at J; junction bases unmatched: 10. This CDR3 spans 16 amino acids. CDR3 nucleotide sequence: TGTGCCAGCAGCAAAGACAGGGTTAAGTACACCGGGGAGCTGTTTTTT. It yields the protein CASSKDRVKYTGELFF.

This clonotype was seen many times. The chain is built from TRBV27 and TRBJ2-4; 11 nucleotides agree with TRBD2. The length of the CDR3 is 16 residues. Losses at the gene ends were 6 bases for V and 6 bases for J; bases not matched to a gene: 10. Germline V gives CDR1 MNHEY, CDR2 SMNVEV (reference sequence). CDR3 region: CASSPTPLAGVNIQYF. In DNA, the CDR3 is TGTGCCAGCAGCCCCACCCCACTAGCGGGAGTAAACATTCAGTACTTC.

This chain connects TRBV7-6 to TRBJ1-6; D possibly corresponds to TRBD1 (6 bases). The CDR3 loop spans 16 amino acids. Trimming pared 5 bases from V and 0 bases from J, leaving 11 bases between. Germline loops: CDR1 SGHVS, CDR2 FNYEAQ. The CDR3 here is CASSIQGSSYNSPLHF. The DNA for the CDR3 is TGTGCCAGCAGCATTCAGGGGAGCTCCTATAATTCACCCCTCCACTTT. Together with reference TRBV7-6 and TRBJ1-6, the CDR3 gives the full variable domain: GAGVSQSPRYKVTKRGQDVALRCDPISGHVSLYWYRQALGQGPEFLTYFNYEAQQDKSGLPNDRFSAERPEGSISTLTIQRTEQRDSAMYRCASSIQGSSYNSPLHFGNGTRLTVT.

There are many counts of this clonotype. The chain has TRBV25-1 and TRBJ2-3; 9 bases line up with TRBD2. V gave up 3 bases and J gave up 3 bases; unmatched junction bases: 1. The CDR3 is 14 residues long. Germline V gene sequence: CDR1 MGHDK, CDR2 SYGVNS. The CDR3 nucleotides read TGTGCCAGCAGTGACCTAGCGGGAACAGATACGCAGTATTTT. Its protein is CASSDLAGTDTQYF.

The chain employs TRBV12-3 or TRBV12-4 and TRBJ2-1, with 7 bases lining up with TRBD2. There are 17 residues in the CDR3. After removal of 2 bases from V and 1 base from J, the junction contained 8 bases not matched to a gene. The CDR3 bases are TGTGCCAGCAGTTTACTAAGCGGACTAGGGTCCTACAATGAGCAGTTCTTC. This sequence encodes CASSLLSGLGSYNEQFF.

This clonotype was observed at least ten times. The chain joins TRBV12-3 or TRBV12-4 to TRBJ2-5, with 9 bases that match TRBD1. The length of the CDR3 is 14 residues. With V trimmed by 7 bases and J by 7 bases, 10 bases remained unmatched. The CDR3 region is CASTGQGNPRTQYF. CDR3 DNA sequence: TGTGCCAGCACGGGACAGGGTAATCCGAGGACCCAGTACTTC.

This clonotype has ten or more counts. This chain links TRBV4-1 with TRBJ2-3, with 7 bases that match TRBD2. Germline-derived CDR1 and CDR2 are MGHRA and YSYEKL. V lost 0 bases and J lost 6; bases outside the gene matches: 9. CDR3 length: 16 amino acids. This CDR3 reads CASSQEGGRTPDTQYF. DNA for the CDR3: TGCGCCAGCAGCCAAGAGGGGGGGAGGACCCCCGATACGCAGTATTTT.

This clonotype was seen a handful of times. The V call is TRBV27, the J call TRBJ2-3; weak D call: TRBD2 (5 bases). V dropped 7 bases and J dropped 5 bases, with 16 bases sitting between them. CDR1 MNHEY and CDR2 SMNVEV come from the germline V gene (reference sequence). The CDR3 has 14 amino acids. CDR3 in amino acids: CASKADPRGDTQYF. DNA for the CDR3: TGTGCCAGCAAGGCGGACCCCCGGGGAGATACGCAGTATTTT.

This clonotype was counted many times. This rearrangement joins TRBV5-1 to TRBJ2-5; TRBD2 aligns across 11 bases. The germline V gene has CDR1 SGHRS and CDR2 YFSETQ. The CDR3 spans 18 residues. Unmatched junction bases numbered 7, after V lost 0 bases and J lost 0 bases. The CDR3 region is CASSLVGGLAENQETQYF. CDR3 bases: TGCGCCAGCAGCTTGGTGGGGGGACTAGCGGAGAACCAAGAGACCCAGTACTTC.

In this sample, this clonotype turned up a few times. The chain has TRBV3-1 and TRBJ2-7; tentatively, D is TRBD1 (5 bases). The CDR3 extends over 13 amino acids. The germline V gene encodes CDR1 LGHDT and CDR2 YNNKEL (reference sequence). V was trimmed by 0 bases and J by 9 bases, leaving 12 bases between them. The CDR3 reads CASSQDPVGVQYV. DNA for the CDR3: TGTGCCAGCAGCCAAGATCCCGTAGGGGTGCAGTACGTC.

This clonotype was picked up many times. This chain joins TRBV7-6 and TRBJ1-4; weak D call: TRBD1 (6 bases). Trimming left V 2 bases short and J 8 bases short, with 15 bases between. The CDR3 length is 15 residues. Germline V gives CDR1 SGHVS, CDR2 FNYEAQ. The CDR3 sequence: CASSLLTGLDEKLFF. CDR3 nucleotides: TGTGCCAGCAGCTTACTTACAGGGTTGGACGAAAAACTGTTTTTT.

This clonotype showed up just a few times. This chain links TRBV28 with TRBJ2-7, with D unclear. The CDR3 is 12 residues long. V lost 3 bases to trimming and J lost 4 bases, with 7 bases between them. The germline CDR1 and CDR2 sequences are MDHEN and SYDVKM. The CDR3 sequence is CASSFSWYEQYF. The DNA for the CDR3 is TGTGCCAGCAGTTTTAGTTGGTACGAGCAGTACTTC.

Many counts were recorded for this clonotype. The J gene is TRBJ2-1, the V gene TRBV14, with TRBD2 matching 11 bases. This CDR3 is 13 amino acids long. CDR1 and CDR2 (germline): SGHDN, FVKESK. J lost 6 bases, V lost 6 bases, and 1 base had no gene match. CDR3 bases: TGTGCCAGCAGGACTAGCGGGACCAATGAGCAGTTCTTC. Amino acids: CASRTSGTNEQFF.